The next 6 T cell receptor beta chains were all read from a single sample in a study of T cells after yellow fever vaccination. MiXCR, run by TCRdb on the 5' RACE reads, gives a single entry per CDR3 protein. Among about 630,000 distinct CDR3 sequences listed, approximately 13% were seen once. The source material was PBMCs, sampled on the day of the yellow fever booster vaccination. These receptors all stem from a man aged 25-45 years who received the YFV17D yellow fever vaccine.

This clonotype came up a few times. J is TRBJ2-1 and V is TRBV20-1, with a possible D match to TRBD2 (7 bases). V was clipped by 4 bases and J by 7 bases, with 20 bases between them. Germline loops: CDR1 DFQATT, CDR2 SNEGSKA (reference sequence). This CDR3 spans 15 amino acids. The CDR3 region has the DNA TGCAGTGCTAACCCTTCGGGGGGCCGATTGAATGAGCAGTTCTTC. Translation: CSANPSGGRLNEQFF.

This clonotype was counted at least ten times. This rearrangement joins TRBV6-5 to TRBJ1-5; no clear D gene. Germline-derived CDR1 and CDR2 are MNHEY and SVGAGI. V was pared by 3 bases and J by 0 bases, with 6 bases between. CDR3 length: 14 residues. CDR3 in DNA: TGTGCCAGCAGTTATCGGGATAGCAATCAGCCCCAGCATTTT. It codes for CASSYRDSNQPQHF.

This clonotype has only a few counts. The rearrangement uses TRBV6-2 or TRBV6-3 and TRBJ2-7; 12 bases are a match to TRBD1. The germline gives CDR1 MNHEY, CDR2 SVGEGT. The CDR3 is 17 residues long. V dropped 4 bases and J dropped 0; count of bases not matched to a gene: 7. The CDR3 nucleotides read TGTGCCAGCAGTTCGGGACAGGGGGCGCCTCGCTCCTACGAGCAGTACTTC. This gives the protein CASSSGQGAPRSYEQYF.

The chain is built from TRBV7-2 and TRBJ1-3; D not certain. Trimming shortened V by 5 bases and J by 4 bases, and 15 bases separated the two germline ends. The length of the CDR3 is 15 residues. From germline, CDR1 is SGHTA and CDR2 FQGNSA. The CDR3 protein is CASSHPYSGGNTIYF. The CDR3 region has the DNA TGTGCCAGCAGCCACCCCTACTCAGGAGGAAACACCATATATTTT.

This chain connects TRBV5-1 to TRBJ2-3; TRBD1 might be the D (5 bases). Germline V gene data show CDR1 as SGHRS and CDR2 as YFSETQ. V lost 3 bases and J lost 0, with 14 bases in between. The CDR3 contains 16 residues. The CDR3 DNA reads TGCGCCAGCAGCTCCTCCCCTCGACAGAGCACAGATACGCAGTATTTT. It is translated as CASSSSPRQSTDTQYF. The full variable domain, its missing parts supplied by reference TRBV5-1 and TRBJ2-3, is KAGVTQTPRYLIKTRGQQVTLSCSPISGHRSVSWYQQTPGQGLQFLFEYFSETQRNKGNFPGRFSGRQFSNSRSEMNVSTLELGDSALYLCASSSSPRQSTDTQYFGPGTRLTVL.

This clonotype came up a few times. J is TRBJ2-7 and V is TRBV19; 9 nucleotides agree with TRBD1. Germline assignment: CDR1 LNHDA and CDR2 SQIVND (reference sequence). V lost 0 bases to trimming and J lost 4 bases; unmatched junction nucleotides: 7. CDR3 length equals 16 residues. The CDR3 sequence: CASSIDLGQGRYEQYF. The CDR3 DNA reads TGTGCCAGTAGTATAGATCTAGGACAGGGGAGGTACGAGCAGTACTTC.